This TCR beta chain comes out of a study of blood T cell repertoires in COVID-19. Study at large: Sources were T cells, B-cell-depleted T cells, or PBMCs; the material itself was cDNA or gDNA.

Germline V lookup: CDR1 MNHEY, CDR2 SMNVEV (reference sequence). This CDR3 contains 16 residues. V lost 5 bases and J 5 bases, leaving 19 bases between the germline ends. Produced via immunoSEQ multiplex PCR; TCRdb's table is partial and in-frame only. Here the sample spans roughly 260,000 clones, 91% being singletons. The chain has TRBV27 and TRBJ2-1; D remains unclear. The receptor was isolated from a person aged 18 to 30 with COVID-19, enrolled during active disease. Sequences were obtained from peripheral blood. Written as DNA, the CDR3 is TGTGCCAGCAGTCCCCTCGCAGGATTAGAAGACAATGAGCAGTTCTTC. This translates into CASSPLAGLEDNEQFF.